The rows below give T cell receptor beta chains drawn from one sample of a study of T cells in localized non-small cell lung cancer. TCRdb keeps only in-frame clones here, not all; method: immunoSEQ multiplex PCR. The top ten clones hold 2.5% of a sample with around 50,000 clones, around 83% of them seen once. The specimen was PBMCs, collected before any cancer treatment. These receptor sequences come from a man aged 40 to 70 with stage II lung adenocarcinoma. Each CDR3 is given with its conserved first and last residue. The D gene is left open where the match is weak. Expanded clones are given a class, and other clones once, few, many or no size at all.

CDR3nt,CDR3aa,d_gene,j_gene,v_gene,abundance
TGTGCCAGTAGTCCGGGACTAGGTTACAATGAGCAGTTCTTC,CASSPGLGYNEQFF,TRBD2,TRBJ2-1,TRBV19,.
TGTGCCTGGAGGGCGACTTCGGATACGCAGTATTTT,CAWRATSDTQYF,.,TRBJ2-3,TRBV30,.
TGTGCCAGCAGCTTAGAGTCGGGACAGCAGTATTTT,CASSLESGQQYF,.,TRBJ2-3,TRBV7-9,.
TGCGCCAGCAGCTTCGGGGGGCCGGACGGTGATACGCAGTATTTT,CASSFGGPDGDTQYF,.,TRBJ2-3,TRBV5-1,.
TGTGCCAGCAGCTTACTAGCGGGGGGGCAGGATACGCAGTATTTT,CASSLLAGGQDTQYF,TRBD2,TRBJ2-3,TRBV7-3,once
TGTGCCAGCAGCTTATCAGAAAATTCACCCCTCCACTTT,CASSLSENSPLHF,.,TRBJ1-6,TRBV7-9,.
TGTGCCAGCAGCCAAGGGACATCTTGGTACGAGCAGTACTTC,CASSQGTSWYEQYF,.,TRBJ2-7,TRBV14,.
TGTGCCAGCAGCTTAAAGGACAGGTATAAGGTCTCCGGAAACACCATATATTTT,CASSLKDRYKVSGNTIYF,TRBD1,TRBJ1-3,TRBV7-8,.
TGTGCCAGCAGCTCCGTCGGGGCAGATACGCAGTATTTT,CASSSVGADTQYF,.,TRBJ2-3,TRBV5-5,.
TGTGCCAGCAGCTTAGTTGTCGGCCGGGTGGCGGAGACCCAGTACTTC,CASSLVVGRVAETQYF,.,TRBJ2-5,TRBV11-2,.
TGTGCCAGCAGCCCCGCCCCCCAGGGATCCTACAATGAGCAGTTCTTC,CASSPAPQGSYNEQFF,.,TRBJ2-1,TRBV11-2,.
TGTGCCAGCAGCTTAGTGGGACAGGGAAGTGGCTATGGCTACACCTTC,CASSLVGQGSGYGYTF,TRBD1,TRBJ1-2,TRBV7-9,.
TGTGCCAGCGAGGAGGGGGCTCGGTATAATGGCTACACCTTC,CASEEGARYNGYTF,TRBD1,TRBJ1-2,TRBV2,.
TGTGCCATCAGTGAGTCGCCTAGCGGGGGAACAGATACGCAGTATTTT,CAISESPSGGTDTQYF,TRBD2,TRBJ2-3,TRBV10-3,once
TGTGCCACCAAAAAAAATCCTAGCGGGGTTGAGACCCAGTACTTC,CATKKNPSGVETQYF,TRBD2,TRBJ2-5,TRBV27,.
TGTGCCAGCTCACCAACAGACAGGGGGCTCCCCCCTAACTATGGCTACACCTTC,CASSPTDRGLPPNYGYTF,TRBD1,TRBJ1-2,TRBV18,.
TGTGCCAGCAGTAACTGGGACAGCCCCCTATCCTTC,CASSNWDSPLSF,TRBD1,TRBJ1-2,TRBV6-1,once
TGTGCCTGGAGTGTACGGCTTAATCCGGGGAAGACTGAAGCTTTCTTT,CAWSVRLNPGKTEAFF,.,TRBJ1-1,TRBV30,.
TGTGCCAGCAGCTCCCCGACAGGGAGGGGCACTGAAGCTTTCTTT,CASSSPTGRGTEAFF,TRBD1,TRBJ1-1,TRBV5-4,few
TGCGCCAGCAGCCGACAGGGAGATAATTCACCCCTCCACTTT,CASSRQGDNSPLHF,TRBD1,TRBJ1-6,TRBV5-1,.
TGTGCCAGCAGCTTTACAGACTCTGGGGCCAACGTCCTGACTTTC,CASSFTDSGANVLTF,.,TRBJ2-6,TRBV11-2,.
TGTGCCAGCAGCTTAGATGGGGTCGGGGAGCAGTTCTTC,CASSLDGVGEQFF,.,TRBJ2-1,TRBV11-2,once
TGTGCCAGCAGCTCCTCCGGCCCCCTCGGGGCAGATACGCAGTATTTT,CASSSSGPLGADTQYF,.,TRBJ2-3,TRBV11-2,.
TGCGCCAGCAGCAGGACTAGCGGGGGGCCAGATACGCAGTATTTT,CASSRTSGGPDTQYF,TRBD2,TRBJ2-3,TRBV10-2,.
TGTGCCAGCAGCTTCCTCAACACCGGGGAGCTGTTTTTT,CASSFLNTGELFF,.,TRBJ2-2,TRBV7-2,.
TGCGCCAGCAGCCTGGTTTTGGGGGGGCCCGGGAATGAGCAGTTCTTC,CASSLVLGGPGNEQFF,.,TRBJ2-1,TRBV5-1,.
TGTGCCAGCAGTTACGGGGGAAAGACTGAAGCTTTCTTT,CASSYGGKTEAFF,.,TRBJ1-1,TRBV6-6,.
TGCGCCAGCAGCTCCCGAGAGGGGCCTCAAGATGGCTACACCTTC,CASSSREGPQDGYTF,.,TRBJ1-2,TRBV5-1,.
TGTGCCAGCAGCCCGACTAGCGGGGGAAGGGAGCTGTTTTTT,CASSPTSGGRELFF,TRBD2,TRBJ2-2,TRBV4-2,.
TGCGCCAGCAGCTCGGGGGCCACCGGGGAGCTGTTTTTT,CASSSGATGELFF,.,TRBJ2-2,TRBV5-1,.
TGTGCCAGCAGCTCTTTGGGAACAGGGGAGGGAGCCAAAAACATTCAGTACTTC,CASSSLGTGEGAKNIQYF,.,TRBJ2-4,TRBV5-5,.
TGTGCCAGCAGACCCCCCGGCCAGGGGGCAGATACGCAGTATTTT,CASRPPGQGADTQYF,TRBD1,TRBJ2-3,TRBV11-2,few
TGTGCCAGTACTAGCGGGGGTTCGAAGTTAGATACGCAGTATTTT,CASTSGGSKLDTQYF,TRBD2,TRBJ2-3,TRBV7-9,few
TGTGCCAGCAGCTTAGCGGGGGTGGCAGATACGCAGTATTTT,CASSLAGVADTQYF,.,TRBJ2-3,TRBV7-8,.
TGTGCCAGCGGGGGTAGAGGCTCAACTAATGAAAAACTGTTTTTT,CASGGRGSTNEKLFF,.,TRBJ1-4,TRBV5-5,.
TGTGCCAGCAGCCGGGGGGACACCTCTGGAAACACCATATATTTT,CASSRGDTSGNTIYF,.,TRBJ1-3,TRBV5-4,once
TGTGCCAGCAGCACCGGGGGGGGCCGGGTGGTGAATGAGCAGTTCTTC,CASSTGGGRVVNEQFF,TRBD2,TRBJ2-1,TRBV5-4,.
TGTGCCAGCAGCGTAGACACAGGGGAGAATGAAAAACTGTTTTTT,CASSVDTGENEKLFF,TRBD1,TRBJ1-4,TRBV9,.
TGTGCCAGCAGTCTCACCTCCGTGGCTGATCAGCCCCAGCATTTT,CASSLTSVADQPQHF,.,TRBJ1-5,TRBV6-1,once
TGTGCCAGCAGCCCTTTCCCGACCGGCTACACCTTC,CASSPFPTGYTF,.,TRBJ1-2,TRBV14,.
TGCGCCAGCAGCTTGGATGTAGGTAATCAGCCCCAGCATTTT,CASSLDVGNQPQHF,.,TRBJ1-5,TRBV5-1,.
TGTGCCAGCAGCGTTTGGACAGGAGGGGCTTTCTTT,CASSVWTGGAFF,TRBD1,TRBJ1-1,TRBV9,.
TGTGCCAGCAGCTCAGCCACTGCTAGCGGGGGGGCCGAGAACGGGGAGCTGTTTTTT,CASSSATASGGAENGELFF,TRBD2,TRBJ2-2,TRBV11-1,.
TGCAGCGTTGAAGACTCCCATGAAAAACTGTTTTTT,CSVEDSHEKLFF,.,TRBJ1-4,TRBV29-1,.
TGCAGCGTTACCCAGGGAGAAGCTTTCTTT,CSVTQGEAFF,.,TRBJ1-1,TRBV29-1,.
TGTGCCAGCAGTGAGGACATCCCACCAAAGGCTTTCTTT,CASSEDIPPKAFF,.,TRBJ1-1,TRBV2,once
TGTGCCAGTAGTGCACAGGGACGGGGGGACTATGGCTACACCTTC,CASSAQGRGDYGYTF,.,TRBJ1-2,TRBV19,.
TGCGCCAGCAGTCAATTTTGGGGGCCGGGACAGCGCGCCGGGGAGCTGTTTTTT,CASSQFWGPGQRAGELFF,TRBD1,TRBJ2-2,TRBV5-1,.
TGTGCCAGCCTCACAGGGGCTAGCACAGATACGCAGTATTTT,CASLTGASTDTQYF,TRBD1,TRBJ2-3,TRBV2,.
TGTGCCAGCAGCTTAGGAAGGACTAGCGGGGGGCCGACCTACAATGAGCAGTTCTTC,CASSLGRTSGGPTYNEQFF,TRBD2,TRBJ2-1,TRBV7-2,.
TGTGCTAGTGGAATGACAGAAAGTCCCATGTATGGCTACACCTTC,CASGMTESPMYGYTF,.,TRBJ1-2,TRBV12-5,.